The present T cell receptor beta chain was sequenced within a study of Graves' ophthalmopathy and Graves' hyperthyroidism. Findings and limits, study-wide: From stable hyperthyroidism, ophthalmopathy was separated by a 13-signature model with 85% to 90% sensitivity and more than 75% specificity. Detected in blood as well were most expanded thyroid clonotypes with frequency above 0.001.

The sample holds a few counts of this clonotype. Antigen unknown. Trimming left V 6 bases short and J 0 bases short, with 14 bases between. The CDR3 has 15 amino acids. Germline V gives CDR1 KGHSH, CDR2 LQKENI. With a duration under 3 months, ophthalmopathy in the donors showed moderate-to-severe activity, CAS ≥3 and NOSPECS ≥4. Reliance was placed on clinical symptoms, serum thyroxine, TRAb, thyroid ultrasound and orbital computed tomography for diagnosis. RNA served as the template for amplifying TCR beta CDR3 regions. First-round RT-PCR relied on HTBI primers, and a second-round multiplex PCR came next. TCRdb recomputed calls from the multiplex PCR reads with MiXCR, one row per CDR3 protein. The sample has under 60,000 distinct CDR3 sequences; roughly 46% are singletons.

Sequencing was performed on peripheral blood. This TCR came from an adult woman with Graves' ophthalmopathy. This chain connects TRBV18 to TRBJ1-2; tentative D call: TRBD1 (5 bases). DNA for the CDR3: TGTGCCAGCTCCGGGACGGCCCCAGCTAACTATGGCTACACCTTC. Its translation is CASSGTAPANYGYTF.